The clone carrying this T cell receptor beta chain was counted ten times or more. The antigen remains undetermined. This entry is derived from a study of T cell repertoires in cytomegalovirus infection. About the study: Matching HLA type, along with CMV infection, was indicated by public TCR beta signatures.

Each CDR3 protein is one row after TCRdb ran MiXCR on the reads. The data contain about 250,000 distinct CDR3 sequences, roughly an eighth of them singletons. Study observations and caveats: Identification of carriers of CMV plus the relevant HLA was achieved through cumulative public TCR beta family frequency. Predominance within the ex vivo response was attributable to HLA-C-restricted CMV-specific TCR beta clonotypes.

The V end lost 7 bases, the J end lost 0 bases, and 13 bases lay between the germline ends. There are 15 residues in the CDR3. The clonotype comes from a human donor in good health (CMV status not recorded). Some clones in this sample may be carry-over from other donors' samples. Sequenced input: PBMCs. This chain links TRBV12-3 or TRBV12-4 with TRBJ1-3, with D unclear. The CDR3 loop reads CASTDTGSSGNTIYF. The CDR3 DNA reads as TGTGCCAGCACCGACACCGGTTCCTCTGGAAACACCATATATTTT.